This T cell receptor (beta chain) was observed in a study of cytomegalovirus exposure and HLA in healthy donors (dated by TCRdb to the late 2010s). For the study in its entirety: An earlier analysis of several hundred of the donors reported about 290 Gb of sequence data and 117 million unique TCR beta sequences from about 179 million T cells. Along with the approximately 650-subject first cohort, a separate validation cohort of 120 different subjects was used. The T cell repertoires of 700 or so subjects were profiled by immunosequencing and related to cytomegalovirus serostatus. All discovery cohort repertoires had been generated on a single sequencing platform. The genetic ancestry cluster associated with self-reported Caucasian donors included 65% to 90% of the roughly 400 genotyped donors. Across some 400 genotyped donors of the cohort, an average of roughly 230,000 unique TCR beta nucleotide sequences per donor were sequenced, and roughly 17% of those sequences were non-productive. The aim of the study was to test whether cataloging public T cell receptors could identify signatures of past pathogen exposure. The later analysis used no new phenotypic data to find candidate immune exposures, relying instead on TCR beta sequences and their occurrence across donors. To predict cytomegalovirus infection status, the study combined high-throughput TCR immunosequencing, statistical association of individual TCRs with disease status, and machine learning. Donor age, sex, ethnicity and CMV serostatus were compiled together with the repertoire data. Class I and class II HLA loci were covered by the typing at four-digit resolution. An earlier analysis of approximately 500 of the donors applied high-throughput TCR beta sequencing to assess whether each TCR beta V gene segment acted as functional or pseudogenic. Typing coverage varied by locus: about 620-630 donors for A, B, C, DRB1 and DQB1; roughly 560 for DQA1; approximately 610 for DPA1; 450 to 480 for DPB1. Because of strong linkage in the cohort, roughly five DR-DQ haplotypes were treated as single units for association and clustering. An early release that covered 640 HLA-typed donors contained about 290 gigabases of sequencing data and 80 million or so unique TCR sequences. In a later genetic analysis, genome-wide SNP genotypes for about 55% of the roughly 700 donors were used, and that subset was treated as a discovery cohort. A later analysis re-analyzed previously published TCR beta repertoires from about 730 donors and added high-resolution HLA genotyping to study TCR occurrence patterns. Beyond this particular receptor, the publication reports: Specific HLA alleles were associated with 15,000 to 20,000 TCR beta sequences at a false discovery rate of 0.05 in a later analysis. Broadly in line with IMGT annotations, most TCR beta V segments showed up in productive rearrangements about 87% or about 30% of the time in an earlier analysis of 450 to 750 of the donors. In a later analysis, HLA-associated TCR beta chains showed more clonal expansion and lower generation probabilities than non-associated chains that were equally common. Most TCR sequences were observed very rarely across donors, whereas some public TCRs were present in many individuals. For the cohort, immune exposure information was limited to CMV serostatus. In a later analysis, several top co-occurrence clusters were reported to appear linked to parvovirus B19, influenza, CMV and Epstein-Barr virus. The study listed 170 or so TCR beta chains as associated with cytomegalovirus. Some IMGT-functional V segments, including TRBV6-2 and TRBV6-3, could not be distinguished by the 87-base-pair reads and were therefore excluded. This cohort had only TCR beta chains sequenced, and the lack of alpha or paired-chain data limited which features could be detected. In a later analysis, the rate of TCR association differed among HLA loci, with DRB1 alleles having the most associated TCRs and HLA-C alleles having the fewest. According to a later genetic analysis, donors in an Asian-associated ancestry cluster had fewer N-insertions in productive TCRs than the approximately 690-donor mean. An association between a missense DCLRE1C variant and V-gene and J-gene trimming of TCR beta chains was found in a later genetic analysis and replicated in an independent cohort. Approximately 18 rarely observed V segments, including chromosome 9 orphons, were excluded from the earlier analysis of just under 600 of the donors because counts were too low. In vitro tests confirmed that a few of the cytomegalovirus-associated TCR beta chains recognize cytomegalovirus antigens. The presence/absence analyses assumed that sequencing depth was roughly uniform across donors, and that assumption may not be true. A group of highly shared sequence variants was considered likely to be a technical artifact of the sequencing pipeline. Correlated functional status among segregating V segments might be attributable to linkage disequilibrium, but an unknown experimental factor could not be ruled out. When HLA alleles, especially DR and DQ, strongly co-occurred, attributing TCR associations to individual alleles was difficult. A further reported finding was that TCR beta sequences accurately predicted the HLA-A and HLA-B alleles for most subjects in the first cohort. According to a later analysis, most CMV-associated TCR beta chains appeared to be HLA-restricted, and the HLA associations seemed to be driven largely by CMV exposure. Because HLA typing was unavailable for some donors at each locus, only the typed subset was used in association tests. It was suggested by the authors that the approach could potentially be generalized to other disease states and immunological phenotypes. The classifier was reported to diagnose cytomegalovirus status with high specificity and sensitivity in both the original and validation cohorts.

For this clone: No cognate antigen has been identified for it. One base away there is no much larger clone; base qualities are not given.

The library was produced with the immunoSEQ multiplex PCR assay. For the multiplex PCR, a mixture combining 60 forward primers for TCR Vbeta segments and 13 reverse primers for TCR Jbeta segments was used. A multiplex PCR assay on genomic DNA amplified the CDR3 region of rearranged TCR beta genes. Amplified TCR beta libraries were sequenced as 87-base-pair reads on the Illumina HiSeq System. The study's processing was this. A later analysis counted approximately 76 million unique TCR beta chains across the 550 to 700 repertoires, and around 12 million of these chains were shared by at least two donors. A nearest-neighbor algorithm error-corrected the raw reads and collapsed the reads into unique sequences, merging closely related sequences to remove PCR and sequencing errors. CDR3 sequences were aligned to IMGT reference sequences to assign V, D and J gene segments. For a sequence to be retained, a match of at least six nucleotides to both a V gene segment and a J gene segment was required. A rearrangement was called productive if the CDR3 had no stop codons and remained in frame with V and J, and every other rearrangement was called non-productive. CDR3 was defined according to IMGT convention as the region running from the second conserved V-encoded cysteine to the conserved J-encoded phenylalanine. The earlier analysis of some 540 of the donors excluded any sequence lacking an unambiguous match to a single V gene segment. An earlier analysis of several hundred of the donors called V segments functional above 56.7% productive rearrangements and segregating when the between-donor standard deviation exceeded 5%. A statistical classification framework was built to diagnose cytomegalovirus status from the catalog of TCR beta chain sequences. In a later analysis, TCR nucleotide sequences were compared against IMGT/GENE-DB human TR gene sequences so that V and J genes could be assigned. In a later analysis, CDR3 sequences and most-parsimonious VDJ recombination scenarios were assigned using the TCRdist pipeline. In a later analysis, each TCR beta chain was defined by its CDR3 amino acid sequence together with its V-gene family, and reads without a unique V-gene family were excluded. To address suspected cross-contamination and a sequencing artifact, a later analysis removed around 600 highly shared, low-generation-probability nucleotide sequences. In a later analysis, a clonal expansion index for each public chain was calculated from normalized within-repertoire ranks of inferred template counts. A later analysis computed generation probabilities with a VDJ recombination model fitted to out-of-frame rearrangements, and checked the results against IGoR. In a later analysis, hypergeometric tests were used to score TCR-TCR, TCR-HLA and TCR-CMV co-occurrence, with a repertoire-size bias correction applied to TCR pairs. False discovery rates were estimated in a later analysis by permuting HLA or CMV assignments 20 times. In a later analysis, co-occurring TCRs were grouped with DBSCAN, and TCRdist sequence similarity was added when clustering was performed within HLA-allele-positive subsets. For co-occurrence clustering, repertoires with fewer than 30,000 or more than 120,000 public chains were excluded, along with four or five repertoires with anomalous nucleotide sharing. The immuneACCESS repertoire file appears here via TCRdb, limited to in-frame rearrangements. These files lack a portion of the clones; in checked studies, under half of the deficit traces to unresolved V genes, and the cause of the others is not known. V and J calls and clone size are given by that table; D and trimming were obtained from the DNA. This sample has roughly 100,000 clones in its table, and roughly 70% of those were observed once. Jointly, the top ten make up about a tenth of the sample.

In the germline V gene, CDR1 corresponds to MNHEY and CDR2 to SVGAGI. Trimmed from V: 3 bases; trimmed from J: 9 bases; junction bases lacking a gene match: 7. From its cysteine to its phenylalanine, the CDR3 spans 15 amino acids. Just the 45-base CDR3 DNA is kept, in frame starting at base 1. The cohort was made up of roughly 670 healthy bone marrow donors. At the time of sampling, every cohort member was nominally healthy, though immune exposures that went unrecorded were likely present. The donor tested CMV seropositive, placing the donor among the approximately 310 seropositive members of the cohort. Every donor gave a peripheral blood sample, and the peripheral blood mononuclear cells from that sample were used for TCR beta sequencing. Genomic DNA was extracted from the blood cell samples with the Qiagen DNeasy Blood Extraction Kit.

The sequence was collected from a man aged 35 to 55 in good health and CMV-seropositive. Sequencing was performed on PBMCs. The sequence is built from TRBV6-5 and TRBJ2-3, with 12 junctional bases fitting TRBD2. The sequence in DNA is TGTGCCAGCAGTTATTCGGCTAGCGGGAGGGACACGCAGTATTTT. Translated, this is CASSYSASGRDTQYF.